Listed here are 5 T cell receptor beta chains from one sample, sequenced in a study of blood T cell repertoires in COVID-19. The table came from immunoSEQ multiplex PCR; TCRdb's copy has only in-frame clones and leaves some out. The sample has 450,000 to 500,000 clones; over 75% are singletons. The sequencing input was peripheral blood. The receptors were gathered from a human donor in a cohort sampled during active COVID-19.

This chain joins TRBV7-9 and TRBJ2-3; D possibly corresponds to TRBD2 (6 bases). Trimming removed 5 bases from V and 4 bases from J, with 13 bases in between. Germline CDR1 SEHNR, CDR2 FQNEAQ (reference sequence). The CDR3 length is 14 residues. In nucleotides, the CDR3 is TGTGCCAGCAGCGGAGGGGTTCCTGCAGATACGCAGTATTTT. It translates to CASSGGVPADTQYF.

J is TRBJ2-5 and V is TRBV27; 8 nucleotides agree with TRBD1. The CDR3 is made up of 14 amino acids. Trimming cost V 5 bases and J 7 bases; bases outside gene matches: 9. Germline CDR1 and CDR2: MNHEY and SMNVEV (reference sequence). The CDR3 DNA reads TGTGCCAGCAGTCCAGGACAGGGCTACGCGACCCAGTACTTC. This sequence encodes CASSPGQGYATQYF.

The chain couples TRBV10-3 to TRBJ1-6; D is unclear. The CDR3 spans 13 residues. The germline CDR1 and CDR2 sequences are ENHRY and SYGVKD. The V end was cut by 2 bases, the J end by 10 bases, with 9 bases between. CDR3 sequence reads: CAISEESRSPLHF. In DNA, the CDR3 is TGTGCCATCAGTGAGGAGAGTCGGTCACCCCTCCACTTT.

CDR3 loop: CASSFGTSGSSYNEQFF. The CDR3 DNA follows: TGTGCCAGCAGCTTCGGGACTAGCGGGTCCTCCTACAATGAGCAGTTCTTC. V usage is TRBV9 and J usage is TRBJ2-1; 12 bases agree with TRBD2. The V and J ends lost 4 bases and 0 bases, in that order; junction bases with no gene match: 5. The germline gives CDR1 SGDLS, CDR2 YYNGEE. The length of the CDR3 is 17 residues.

In this sample, this clone turned up once. This rearrangement joins TRBV5-1 to TRBJ1-3; TRBD1 is a possible D gene (6 bases). The CDR3 contains 14 residues. Germline-derived CDR1 and CDR2 are SGHRS and YFSETQ. V was shortened by 4 bases and J by 1 base, with 9 bases between the two germline ends. The CDR3 DNA reads as TGCGCCAGCAGCCCGACAGGTTCTGGAAACACCATATATTTT. Protein product: CASSPTGSGNTIYF.